The 15 T cell receptor beta chains in this list originate from one sample, sequenced in a study of blood T cells in healthy people across ages. The second PCR ran roughly 6 to 11 cycles with a sample-barcoded 5' primer and J-beta primers. MiXCR, applied by TCRdb to the 5' RACE reads, yields one record per CDR3 protein. The table has around 1,500,000 distinct CDR3 sequences, roughly 30% seen once. The sequenced sample was blood. These receptors were taken from a woman in her thirties in good health.

V gene TRBV5-1 combines with J gene TRBJ2-1, with 9 nucleotides matching TRBD2. The CDR3 covers 12 residues. Germline V gives CDR1 SGHRS, CDR2 YFSETQ. V was clipped by 2 bases and J by 14 bases; unmatched bases: 5. CDR3 residues: CASSFSGGVKFF. As DNA, the CDR3 is TGCGCCAGCAGCTTTAGCGGGGGTGTCAAGTTCTTC.

This clonotype has just a few counts. The CDR3 protein is CASSWGGSPVSDYGYTF. In DNA, the CDR3 is TGCGCCAGCAGCTGGGGGGGTTCCCCCGTGTCCGATTATGGCTACACCTTC. The chain recombines TRBV5-1 with TRBJ1-2; maybe TRBD1 (5 bases). Germline CDR1 is SGHRS and CDR2 is YFSETQ. The CDR3 is 17 residues long. V dropped 3 bases and J dropped 5 bases, with 23 bases sitting between them.

This CDR3 reads CAITNDRDAEQFF. The CDR3 DNA reads TGTGCCATCACAAACGACAGGGATGCCGAGCAGTTCTTC. The chain has TRBV10-3 and TRBJ2-1, with 7 bases identical to TRBD1. Germline CDR1 reads ENHRY; CDR2 reads SYGVKD. The CDR3 extends over 13 amino acids. V shed 7 bases and J 10 bases; nucleotides not matched to a gene: 10.

This chain joins TRBV5-1 and TRBJ1-2; D is undetermined. V lost 4 bases to trimming and J lost 7 bases, with 20 bases between them. Germline values: CDR1 SGHRS, CDR2 YFSETQ. The CDR3 length is 15 residues. CDR3 sequence reads: CASSPQKGRNGGYTF. CDR3 sequence (DNA): TGCGCCAGCAGCCCCCAAAAAGGACGTAACGGTGGCTACACCTTC.

The chain recombines TRBV10-3 with TRBJ2-3, with 10 bases fitting TRBD2. Germline trimming cut 8 bases from V and 2 bases from J; bases unmatched to any gene: 13. This CDR3 region has 17 residues. The V gene's germline CDR1 is ENHRY and CDR2 SYGVKD. CDR3: CAIGEVGLAEPTDTQYF. CDR3 DNA sequence: TGTGCCATCGGCGAGGTCGGACTAGCGGAGCCCACAGATACGCAGTATTTT.

This chain joins TRBV4-1 and TRBJ2-7; D is possibly TRBD2 (5 bases). The CDR3 spans 17 residues. V lost 4 bases, J lost 5 bases, and 24 bases lay in between. Germline V gene sequence: CDR1 MGHRA, CDR2 YSYEKL. The CDR3 protein is CASSLKRRSEGADEQYF. In nucleotides, the CDR3 is TGCGCCAGCAGCCTCAAAAGGAGGAGTGAGGGCGCGGACGAGCAGTACTTC.

This clonotype was seen a handful of times. The chain carries TRBV6-5 and TRBJ1-6; maybe TRBD1 (6 bases). Germline CDR1 reads MNHEY; CDR2 reads SVGAGI. With 4 bases removed from V and 9 bases from J, the gap between germline ends came to 16 bases. The CDR3 is 15 residues long. The DNA for the CDR3 is TGTGCCAGCAGTTTCCGGACAGCAGATCGTTCACCCCTCCACTTT. It translates to CASSFRTADRSPLHF.

Regarding this clonotype: One base away lies a much larger clone, so this may be a sequencing read error. V gene TRBV6-6 combines with J gene TRBJ2-7, with D possibly matching TRBD2 (6 bases). V lost 11 bases and J 3 bases, leaving 26 bases between the germline ends. The germline CDR1 and CDR2 sequences are MNHNY and SVGAGI (reference sequence). This CDR3 has 16 amino acids. The CDR3 protein is CAATWAPYSRDYEQYF. CDR3 nucleotides: TGTGCCGCCACTTGGGCACCTTACTCGCGGGACTACGAGCAGTACTTC.

This chain uses TRBV4-1 with TRBJ2-1; TRBD1 agrees at 7 bases. In germline, CDR1 is MGHRA, CDR2 YSYEKL. CDR3 length equals 15 residues. V trimming: 1 base; J trimming: 5 bases; junction bases outside the gene matches: 5. The CDR3 sequence is CASSQVRTGDNEQFF. In DNA form, the CDR3 reads TGCGCCAGCAGCCAAGTGAGGACAGGAGACAATGAGCAGTTCTTC.

In this sample, this clonotype turned up many times. V and J are TRBV7-2 and TRBJ2-7; 7 bases agree with TRBD2. Germline CDR1 and CDR2: SGHTA and FQGNSA. Germline trimming cut 1 base from V and 3 bases from J; bases unmatched to any gene: 6. The CDR3 totals 15 residues. The CDR3 loop reads CASSLGPSGFYEQYF. CDR3 bases: TGTGCCAGCAGCTTAGGGCCTAGCGGTTTCTACGAGCAGTACTTC.

This clonotype was detected a few times. The rearrangement joins TRBV9 to TRBJ1-2; D gene unclear. Germline loops: CDR1 SGDLS, CDR2 YYNGEE. There are 15 residues in the CDR3. Trimming took 0 bases from V and 8 from J, leaving 17 bases between them. Here the CDR3 DNA reads TGTGCCAGCAGCGTAGCTCCCCCAAGCCTCCTGGGCTACACCTTC. As protein: CASSVAPPSLLGYTF.

This clonotype has a handful of counts. V gene TRBV28 combines with J gene TRBJ2-5; 8 nucleotides align to TRBD1. The CDR3 runs to 14 residues. Looked up from germline, CDR1 is MDHEN and CDR2 is SYDVKM. V was pared by 7 bases and J by 4 bases, with 8 bases of the junction left unmatched. CDR3 nucleotide sequence: TGTGCCAGCACCCTGTCAGGGGGCAGAGAGACCCAGTACTTC. The encoded protein is CASTLSGGRETQYF.

The chain links TRBV7-2 to TRBJ2-1; D unclear. Germline values: CDR1 SGHTA, CDR2 FQGNSA. The CDR3 runs to 16 residues. V gave up 1 base and J gave up 4 bases, with 14 bases separating them. CDR3 coding DNA: TGTGCCAGCAGCTTAGAATCCCCCTCCCCATACAATGAGCAGTTCTTC. Protein product: CASSLESPSPYNEQFF.

This clonotype has more than one count but fewer than ten. CDR3 coding DNA: TGTGCCAGCAGACCCGGGGGGTTCGTAGCGGGGAGGAGCACAGATACGCAGTATTTT. Translation gives CASRPGGFVAGRSTDTQYF. The V and J genes are TRBV5-6 and TRBJ2-3; 8 bases are shared with TRBD2. Germline V gene lookup returns CDR1 SGHDT and CDR2 YYEEEE. This CDR3 region has 19 residues. The ends lost 5 bases at V and 0 bases at J; junction bases unmatched: 17.

In this sample, this clonotype turned up many times. V and J are TRBV12-3 or TRBV12-4 and TRBJ2-1, with 9 bases identical to TRBD2. V trimming: 3 bases; J trimming: 10 bases; junction bases outside the gene matches: 7. CDR3 length: 14 amino acids. The CDR3 coding sequence is TGTGCCAGCAGTTTCCCGGGACTAGCCTCCGAGCAGTTCTTC. It translates to CASSFPGLASEQFF.